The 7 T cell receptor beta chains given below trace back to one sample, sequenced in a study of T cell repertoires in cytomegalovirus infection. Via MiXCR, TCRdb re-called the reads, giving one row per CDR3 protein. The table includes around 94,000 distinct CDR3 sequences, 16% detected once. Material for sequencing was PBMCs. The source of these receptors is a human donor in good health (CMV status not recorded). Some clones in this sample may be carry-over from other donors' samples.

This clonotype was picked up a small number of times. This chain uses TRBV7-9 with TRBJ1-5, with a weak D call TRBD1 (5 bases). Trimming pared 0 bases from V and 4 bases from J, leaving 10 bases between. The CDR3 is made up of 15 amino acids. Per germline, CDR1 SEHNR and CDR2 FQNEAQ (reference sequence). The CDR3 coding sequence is TGTGCCAGCAGCTTAGCCGGGGCCCTAAATCAGCCCCAGCATTTT. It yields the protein CASSLAGALNQPQHF. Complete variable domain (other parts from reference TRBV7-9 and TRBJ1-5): DTGVSQNPRHKITKRGQNVTFRCDPISEHNRLYWYRQTLGQGPEFLTYFQNEAQLEKSRLLSDRFSAERPKGSFSTLEIQRTEQGDSAMYLCASSLAGALNQPQHFGDGTRLSIL.

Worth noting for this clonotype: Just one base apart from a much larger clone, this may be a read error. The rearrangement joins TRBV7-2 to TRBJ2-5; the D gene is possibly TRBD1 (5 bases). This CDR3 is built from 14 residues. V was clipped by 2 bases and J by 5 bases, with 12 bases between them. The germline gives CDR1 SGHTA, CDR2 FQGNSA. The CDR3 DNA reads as TGTGCCAGCAGCTTACATGGGGCCGGGGAGACCCAGTACTTC. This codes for CASSLHGAGETQYF.

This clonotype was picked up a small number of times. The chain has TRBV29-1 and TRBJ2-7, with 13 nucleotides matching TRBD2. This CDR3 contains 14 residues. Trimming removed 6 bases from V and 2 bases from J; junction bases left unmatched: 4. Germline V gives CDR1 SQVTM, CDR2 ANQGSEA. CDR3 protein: CSVGLAGATYEQYF. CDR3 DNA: TGCAGCGTCGGACTAGCGGGGGCTACCTACGAGCAGTACTTC.

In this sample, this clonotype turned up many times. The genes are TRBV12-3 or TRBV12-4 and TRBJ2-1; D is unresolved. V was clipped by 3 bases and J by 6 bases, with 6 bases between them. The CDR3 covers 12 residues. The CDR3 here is CASSLNRNEQFF. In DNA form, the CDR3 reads TGTGCCAGCAGTTTGAATCGCAATGAGCAGTTCTTC.

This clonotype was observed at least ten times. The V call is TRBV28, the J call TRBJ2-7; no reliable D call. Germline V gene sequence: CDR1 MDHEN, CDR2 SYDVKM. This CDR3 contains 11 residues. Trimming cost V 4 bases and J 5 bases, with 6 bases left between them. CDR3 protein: CASSSRDEQYF. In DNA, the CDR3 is TGTGCCAGCAGTTCCCGAGACGAGCAGTACTTC.

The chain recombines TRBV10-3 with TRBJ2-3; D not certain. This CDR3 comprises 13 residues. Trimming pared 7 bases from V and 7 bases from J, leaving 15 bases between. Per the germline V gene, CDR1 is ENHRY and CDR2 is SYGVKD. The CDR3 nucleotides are TGTGCCATCACGGTCGCGACCAGCCATACGCAGTATTTT. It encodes CAITVATSHTQYF.

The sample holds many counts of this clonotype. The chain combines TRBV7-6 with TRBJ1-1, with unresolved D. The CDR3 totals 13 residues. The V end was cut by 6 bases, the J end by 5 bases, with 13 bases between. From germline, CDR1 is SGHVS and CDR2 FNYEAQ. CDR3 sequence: CASSPPIRTEAFF. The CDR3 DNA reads TGTGCCAGCAGTCCCCCTATCCGGACTGAAGCTTTCTTT.